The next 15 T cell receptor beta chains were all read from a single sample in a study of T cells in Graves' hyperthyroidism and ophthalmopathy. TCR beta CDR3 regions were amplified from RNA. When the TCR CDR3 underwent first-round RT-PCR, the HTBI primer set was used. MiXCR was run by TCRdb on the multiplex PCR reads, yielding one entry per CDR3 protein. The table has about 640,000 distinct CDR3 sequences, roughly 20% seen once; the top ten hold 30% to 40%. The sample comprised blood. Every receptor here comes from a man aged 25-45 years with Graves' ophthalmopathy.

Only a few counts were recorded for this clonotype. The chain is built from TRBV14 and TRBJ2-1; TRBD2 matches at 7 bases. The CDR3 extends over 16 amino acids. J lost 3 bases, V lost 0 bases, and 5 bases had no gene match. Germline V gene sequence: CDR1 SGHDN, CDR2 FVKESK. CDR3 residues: CASSQEGLAVYNEQFF. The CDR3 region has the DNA TGTGCCAGCAGCCAAGAGGGGCTAGCGGTCTACAATGAGCAGTTCTTC.

CDR3 region: CASSSEGGAGNTEAFF. The CDR3 nucleotides are TGTGCCAGCAGCTCGGAGGGGGGCGCGGGGAACACTGAAGCTTTCTTT. This chain links TRBV7-9 with TRBJ1-1; TRBD1 is a possible D gene (6 bases). The germline CDR1 and CDR2 sequences are SEHNR and FQNEAQ (reference sequence). Trimming left V 4 bases short and J 1 base short, with 16 bases between. This CDR3 has 16 residues.

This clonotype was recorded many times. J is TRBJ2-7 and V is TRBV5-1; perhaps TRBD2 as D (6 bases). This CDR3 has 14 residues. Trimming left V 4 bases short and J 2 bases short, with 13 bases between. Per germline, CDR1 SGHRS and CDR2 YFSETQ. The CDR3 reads CASSRDGGPYEQYF. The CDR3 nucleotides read TGCGCCAGCAGCCGTGACGGGGGTCCCTACGAGCAGTACTTC.

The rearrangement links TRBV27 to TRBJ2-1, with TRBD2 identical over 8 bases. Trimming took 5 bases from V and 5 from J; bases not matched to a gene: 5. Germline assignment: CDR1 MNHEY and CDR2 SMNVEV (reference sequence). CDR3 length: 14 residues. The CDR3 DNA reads TGTGCCAGCAGTACTACTAGCGGCCACAATGAGCAGTTCTTC. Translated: CASSTTSGHNEQFF.

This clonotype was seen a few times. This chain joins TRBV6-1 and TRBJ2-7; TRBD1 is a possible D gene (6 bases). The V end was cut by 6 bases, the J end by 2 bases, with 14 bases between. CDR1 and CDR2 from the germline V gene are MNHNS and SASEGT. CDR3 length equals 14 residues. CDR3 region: CASRATGTTYEQYF. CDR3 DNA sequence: TGTGCCAGCAGGGCAACAGGGACCACCTACGAGCAGTACTTC.

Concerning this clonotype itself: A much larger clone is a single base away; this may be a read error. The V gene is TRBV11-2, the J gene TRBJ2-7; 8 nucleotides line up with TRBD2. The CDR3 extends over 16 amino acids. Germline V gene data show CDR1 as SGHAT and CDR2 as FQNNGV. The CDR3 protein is CASNLGRTSFAHEQYF. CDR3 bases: TGTGCCAGCAACTTAGGACGGACTAGCTTTGCGCATGAGCAGTACTTC.

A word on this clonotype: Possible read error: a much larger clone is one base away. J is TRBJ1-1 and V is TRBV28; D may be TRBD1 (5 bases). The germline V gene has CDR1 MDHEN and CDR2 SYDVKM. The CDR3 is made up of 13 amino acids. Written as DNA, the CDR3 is TGTGCCAGCGGTTTGCTGACAGTATCTGAAGCTTTCTTT. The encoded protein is CASGLLTVSEAFF. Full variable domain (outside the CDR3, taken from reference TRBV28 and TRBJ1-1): DVKVTQSSRYLVKRTGEKVFLECVQDMDHENMFWYRQDPGLGLRLIYFSYDVKMKEKGDIPEGYSVSREKKERFSLILESASTNQTSMYLCASGLLTVSEAFFGQGTRLTVV.

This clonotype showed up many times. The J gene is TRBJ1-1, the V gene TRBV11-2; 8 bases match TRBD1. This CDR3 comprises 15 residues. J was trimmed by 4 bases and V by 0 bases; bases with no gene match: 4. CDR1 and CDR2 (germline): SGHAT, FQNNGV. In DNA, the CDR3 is TGTGCCAGCAGCTTAGAGGTGACAGGGGCCACTGAAGCTTTCTTT. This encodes CASSLEVTGATEAFF.

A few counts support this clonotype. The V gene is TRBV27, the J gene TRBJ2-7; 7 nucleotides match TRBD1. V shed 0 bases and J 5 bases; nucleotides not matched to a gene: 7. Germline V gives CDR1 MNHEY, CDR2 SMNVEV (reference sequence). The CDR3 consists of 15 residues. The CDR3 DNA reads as TGTGCCAGCAGTTTATCGACAGGGATTAGCGACGAGCAGTACTTC. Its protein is CASSLSTGISDEQYF.

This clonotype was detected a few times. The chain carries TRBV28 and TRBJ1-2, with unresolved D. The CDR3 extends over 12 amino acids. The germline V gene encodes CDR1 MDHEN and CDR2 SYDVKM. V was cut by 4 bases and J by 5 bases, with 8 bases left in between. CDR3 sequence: CASSSGVYGYTF. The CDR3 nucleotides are TGTGCCAGCAGTTCCGGGGTATATGGCTACACCTTC.

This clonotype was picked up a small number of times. In nucleotides, the CDR3 is TGTGCCAGCAGTCTCCGGGACAGGGAGCACGAGCAGTACTTC. Protein sequence: CASSLRDREHEQYF. The chain has TRBV27 and TRBJ2-7; TRBD1 matches at 9 bases. Germline V CDR1 and CDR2: MNHEY, SMNVEV (reference sequence). V lost 5 bases, J lost 5 bases, and 7 bases stayed unmatched. There are 14 residues in the CDR3.

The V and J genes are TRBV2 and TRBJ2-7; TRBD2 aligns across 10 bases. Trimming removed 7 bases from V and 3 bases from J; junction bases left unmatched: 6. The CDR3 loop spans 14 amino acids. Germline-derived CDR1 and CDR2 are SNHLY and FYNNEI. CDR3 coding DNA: TGTGCCAGCAATGCGGGACTAGCGCGCTACGAGCAGTACTTC. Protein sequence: CASNAGLARYEQYF.

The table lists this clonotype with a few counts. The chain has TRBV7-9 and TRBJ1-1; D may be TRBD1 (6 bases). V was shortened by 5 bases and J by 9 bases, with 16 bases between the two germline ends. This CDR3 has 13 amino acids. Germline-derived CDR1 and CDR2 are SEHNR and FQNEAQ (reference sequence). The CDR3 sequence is CASSLGEGGKAFF. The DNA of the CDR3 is TGTGCCAGCAGCCTCGGGGAGGGGGGCAAAGCTTTCTTT.

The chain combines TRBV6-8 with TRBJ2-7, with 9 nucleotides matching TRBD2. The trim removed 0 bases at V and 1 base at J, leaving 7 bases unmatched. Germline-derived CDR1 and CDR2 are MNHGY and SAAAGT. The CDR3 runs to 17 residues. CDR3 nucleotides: TGTGCCAGCAGTTACTCGAAATTGAGCGGGGGGTCCTACGAGCAGTACTTC. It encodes CASSYSKLSGGSYEQYF.

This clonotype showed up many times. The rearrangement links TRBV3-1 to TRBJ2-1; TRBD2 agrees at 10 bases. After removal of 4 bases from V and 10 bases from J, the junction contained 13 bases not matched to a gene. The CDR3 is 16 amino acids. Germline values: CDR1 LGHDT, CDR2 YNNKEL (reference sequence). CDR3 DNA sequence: TGTGCCAGCAGCCCATTTACTAGCGGGAACCCCCCCGAGCAGTTCTTC. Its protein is CASSPFTSGNPPEQFF.